The next 25 T cell receptor beta chains were all read from a single sample in a study of T cell repertoires in enteric fever. In TCRdb, the reads were re-called with MiXCR into one record per CDR3 protein. The sample consists of just under 1,500 distinct CDR3 sequences, about 35% of them appearing once. Sequencing input: CCR7- CD38- CD4+ T cells from PBMCs. The receptor source for this set is a human donor with Salmonella enteric fever, either typhoid or paratyphoid (not recorded which).

This clonotype is classed as large (0.1 to 1%). The chain couples TRBV4-1 to TRBJ1-6; D uncertain. Germline V lookup: CDR1 MGHRA, CDR2 YSYEKL. V dropped 1 base and J dropped 10 bases, with 20 bases sitting between them. The CDR3 spans 17 residues. CDR3 DNA sequence: TGCGCCAGCAGCCAAGCCGACATGGGGTTCATCGGATCACCCCTCCACTTT. This encodes CASSQADMGFIGSPLHF.

Judged by abundance, this clonotype is medium-sized. J is TRBJ2-1 and V is TRBV7-3; D possibly corresponds to TRBD1 (5 bases). There are 12 residues in the CDR3. V lost 5 bases, J lost 6 bases, and 8 bases lay in between. Germline values: CDR1 SGHTA, CDR2 FQGTGA. As DNA, the CDR3 is TGTGCCAGCAGCGCGCAGGGCAATGAGCAGTTCTTC. It encodes CASSAQGNEQFF. Drawing the rest from reference TRBV7-3 and TRBJ2-1, the complete variable domain is GAGVSQTPSNKVTEKGKYVELRCDPISGHTALYWYRQSLGQGPEFLIYFQGTGAADDSGLPNDRFFAVRPEGSVSTLKIQRTERGDSAVYLCASSAQGNEQFFGPGTRLTVL.

CDR3: CASSLSQIKNIQYF. The CDR3 coding sequence is TGTGCCAGCAGCTTATCCCAGATCAAAAACATTCAGTACTTC. The V and J genes are TRBV11-1 and TRBJ2-4; D gene unclear. CDR1 and CDR2 from the germline V gene are SGHAT and FQDESV (reference sequence). This CDR3 comprises 14 residues. Trimming took off 2 bases at V and 3 bases at J, with 8 bases between the two ends.

This clonotype is classed as medium-sized. The chain combines TRBV7-9 with TRBJ2-5; D perhaps matches TRBD2 (5 bases). Trimming took off 5 bases at V and 2 bases at J, with 15 bases between the two ends. The CDR3 consists of 15 residues. The V gene's germline CDR1 is SEHNR and CDR2 FQNEAQ (reference sequence). Here the CDR3 reads CASSPKRRLQETQYF. The CDR3 bases are TGTGCCAGCAGCCCCAAGCGGCGGCTACAAGAGACCCAGTACTTC.

The chain links TRBV3-1 to TRBJ1-5, with a possible D match to TRBD1 (6 bases). Germline CDR1 LGHDT, CDR2 YNNKEL (reference sequence). V was shortened by 0 bases and J by 5 bases, with 11 bases between the two germline ends. CDR3 length equals 15 residues. CDR3 region: CASSQDTGRYQPQHF. The CDR3 bases are TGTGCCAGCAGCCAAGACACAGGGAGGTATCAGCCCCAGCATTTT.

The chain combines TRBV5-1 with TRBJ1-6; no reliable D call. V was clipped by 6 bases and J by 0 bases, with 7 bases between them. The CDR3 is 14 amino acids. Germline V gene lookup returns CDR1 SGHRS and CDR2 YFSETQ. The CDR3 here is CASTDNSYNSPLHF. Written as DNA, the CDR3 is TGCGCCAGCACTGACAACTCCTATAATTCACCCCTCCACTTT.

The chain combines TRBV6-1 with TRBJ2-1, with 7 bases aligning to TRBD2. V lost 8 bases and J lost 9; bases outside the gene matches: 10. CDR1 and CDR2 (germline): MNHNS, SASEGT. The CDR3 sequence is 13 residues long. The CDR3 nucleotides are TGTGCCAGCGGAAGCGGGATCAGTGGTGAGCAGTTCTTC. This gives the protein CASGSGISGEQFF.

This clonotype is judged medium-sized. CDR3 DNA sequence: TGCGCCAGCAGCTCAGGACTGCACCCTTACGAGCAGTACTTC. Translated: CASSSGLHPYEQYF. This chain uses TRBV5-1 with TRBJ2-7, with a tentative D call TRBD2 (5 bases). Deletions cut 3 bases from V and 4 bases from J, with 14 bases between. The CDR3 has 14 amino acids. The germline V gene has CDR1 SGHRS and CDR2 YFSETQ.

This clonotype was detected a few times. The chain uses TRBV7-9 and TRBJ1-2, with unresolved D. CDR1 is SEHNR, CDR2 FQNEAQ, per germline (reference sequence). This CDR3 is built from 14 residues. The V gene lost 5 bases and the J gene lost 0 bases, with 10 bases spanning the gap. The CDR3 is CASSGRSSNYGYTF. DNA for the CDR3: TGTGCCAGCAGCGGAAGGAGTTCTAACTATGGCTACACCTTC.

The rearrangement links TRBV18 to TRBJ2-3; 7 bases are shared with TRBD2. The CDR3 is made up of 16 amino acids. The V gene's germline CDR1 is KGHSH and CDR2 LQKENI. V gave up 3 bases and J gave up 1 base; unmatched junction bases: 7. CDR3 sequence (DNA): TGTGCCAGCTCACCGTCTGTGGGAGGGGGCACAGATACGCAGTATTTT. This gives the protein CASSPSVGGGTDTQYF.

As concerns this clonotype: A much larger clone lies a single base off, so this may be a read error. The chain is built from TRBV5-1 and TRBJ2-2; TRBD2 agrees at 8 bases. The CDR3 spans 16 residues. The germline V gene encodes CDR1 SGHRS and CDR2 YFSETQ. The CDR3 region has the DNA TGCGCCAGCAGCTCTCTAGCGGGCGCGAAAACCGGGGAGCTGTTTTTT. Its protein product is CASSSLAGAKTGELFF. The complete variable domain, with remaining parts taken from reference TRBV5-1 and TRBJ2-2, reads KAGVTQTPRYLIKTRGQQVTLSCSPISGHRSVSWYQQTPGQGLQFLFEYFSETQRNKGNFPGRFSGRQFSNSRSEMNVSTLELGDSALYLCASSSLAGAKTGELFFGEGSRLTVL.

The V gene is TRBV5-1, the J gene TRBJ2-3, with 7 positions matching TRBD2. Germline V gives CDR1 SGHRS, CDR2 YFSETQ. The ends lost 4 bases at V and 5 bases at J; junction bases unmatched: 13. The CDR3 runs 16 residues. CDR3 amino acids: CASSLLADLGVDTQYF. DNA for the CDR3: TGCGCCAGCAGCCTCCTAGCGGATTTGGGGGTAGATACGCAGTATTTT.

Sample share makes this clonotype large. The rearrangement joins TRBV6-5 to TRBJ2-7; D is unclear. The CDR3 consists of 15 residues. CDR1 and CDR2 from the germline V gene are MNHEY and SVGAGI. With 0 bases removed from V and 5 bases from J, the gap between germline ends came to 14 bases. The CDR3 spells CASSYSFGLGHEQYF. The CDR3, as DNA: TGTGCCAGCAGTTACTCGTTCGGCCTTGGGCACGAGCAGTACTTC.

The count of this clonotype is one. The junction does not match germline at one end; this may be a read error. The chain has TRBV5-1 and TRBJ2-3; TRBD2 agrees at 10 bases. The germline CDR1 and CDR2 sequences are SGHRS and YFSETQ. This CDR3 has 14 amino acids. DNA of the CDR3: TGCTCCAGCAGCTTGATAGCGGGAGGAGATACGCAGTATTTT. Its protein product is CSSSLIAGGDTQYF.

This clonotype was counted only a few times. The chain links TRBV5-1 to TRBJ1-1; D uncertain. V dropped 0 bases and J dropped 0 bases, with 9 bases sitting between them. The CDR3 has 15 amino acids. Germline lookup yields CDR1 SGHRS and CDR2 YFSETQ. CDR3 region: CASSLARGMNTEAFF. CDR3 coding DNA: TGCGCCAGCAGCTTGGCCAGAGGTATGAACACTGAAGCTTTCTTT.

By proportion, this clonotype is large. The chain links TRBV5-1 to TRBJ2-7, with D perhaps matching TRBD1 (6 bases). The CDR3 sequence is 13 residues long. V shed 4 bases and J shed 2 bases, with 10 bases lying between them. CDR1 SGHRS and CDR2 YFSETQ come from the germline V gene. Written as DNA, the CDR3 is TGCGCCAGCAGCGACGGACAGACCTACGAGCAGTACTTC. As protein: CASSDGQTYEQYF. The full variable domain, its missing parts supplied by reference TRBV5-1 and TRBJ2-7, is KAGVTQTPRYLIKTRGQQVTLSCSPISGHRSVSWYQQTPGQGLQFLFEYFSETQRNKGNFPGRFSGRQFSNSRSEMNVSTLELGDSALYLCASSDGQTYEQYFGPGTRLTVT.

V usage is TRBV5-1 and J usage is TRBJ2-1; TRBD2 agrees at 10 bases. Germline assignment: CDR1 SGHRS and CDR2 YFSETQ. J was trimmed by 7 bases and V by 0 bases; bases with no gene match: 4. This CDR3 has 15 amino acids. In DNA, the CDR3 is TGCGCCAGCAGCTTGGGGCTAGCGGGAGTTAATGAGCAGTTCTTC. Translation: CASSLGLAGVNEQFF.

This clonotype is categorized as medium-sized. The genes are TRBV18 and TRBJ2-1; TRBD1 or TRBD2 may be the D gene (5 bases each). Germline lookup yields CDR1 KGHSH and CDR2 LQKENI. V was cut by 3 bases and J by 7 bases, with 13 bases left in between. This CDR3 region has 14 residues. The CDR3 spells CASSPPTGRNEQFF. CDR3 nucleotide sequence: TGTGCCAGCTCACCTCCCACGGGACGGAATGAGCAGTTCTTC. The complete variable domain, with remaining parts taken from reference TRBV18 and TRBJ2-1, reads NAGVMQNPRHLVRRRGQEARLRCSPMKGHSHVYWYRQLPEEGLKFMVYLQKENIIDESGMPKERFSAEFPKEGPSILRIQQVVRGDSAAYFCASSPPTGRNEQFFGPGTRLTVL.

The V gene is TRBV5-1, the J gene TRBJ2-7; TRBD1 matches at 10 bases. The CDR3 contains 14 residues. Germline CDR1 SGHRS, CDR2 YFSETQ. V was pared by 6 bases and J by 5 bases, with 8 bases of the junction left unmatched. This chain's CDR3 is CASNTGQGIHEQYF. The CDR3 coding sequence is TGCGCCAGCAACACGGGACAGGGGATCCACGAGCAGTACTTC.

The rearrangement links TRBV5-5 to TRBJ2-3; the D is unclear. Germline loops: CDR1 SGHKS, CDR2 YYEKEE (reference sequence). The CDR3 totals 12 residues. V shed 1 base and J shed 4 bases, with 4 bases lying between them. CDR3 coding DNA: TGTGCCAGCAGCTTGTTGCCAGATACGCAGTATTTT. This codes for CASSLLPDTQYF.

This clonotype was picked up a small number of times. J is TRBJ2-1 and V is TRBV5-1, with D hard to call. Between the trimmed V and J ends, which lost 0 bases and 5 bases, there was a span of 6 bases. The CDR3 spans 13 residues. Looked up from germline, CDR1 is SGHRS and CDR2 is YFSETQ. The CDR3 sequence is CASSLGPDNEQFF. The CDR3, as DNA: TGCGCCAGCAGCTTGGGACCAGACAATGAGCAGTTCTTC.

The chain joins TRBV5-1 to TRBJ1-5, with a tentative D call TRBD1 (6 bases). Per the germline V gene, CDR1 is SGHRS and CDR2 is YFSETQ. Trimming pared 4 bases from V and 4 bases from J, leaving 9 bases between. The CDR3 spans 13 residues. CDR3 nucleotides: TGCGCCAGCAGCGATGGACAGAATCAGCCCCAGCATTTT. Its translation: CASSDGQNQPQHF.

This clonotype is large by share. The V call is TRBV5-1, the J call TRBJ2-1, with 7 positions matching TRBD1. J lost 8 bases, V lost 5 bases, and 10 bases had no gene match. Per the germline V gene, CDR1 is SGHRS and CDR2 is YFSETQ. The CDR3 covers 14 residues. The CDR3 is CASRPRQGRDEQFF. The CDR3 nucleotides are TGCGCCAGCAGACCCCGACAGGGACGTGATGAGCAGTTCTTC.

J is TRBJ2-2 and V is TRBV7-9, with TRBD2 identical over 12 bases. J was trimmed by 0 bases and V by 2 bases; bases with no gene match: 4. The CDR3 sequence is 18 residues long. Looked up from germline, CDR1 is SEHNR and CDR2 is FQNEAQ (reference sequence). DNA of the CDR3: TGTGCCAGCAGCTTAAAGACTAGCGGGAGAGCGAACACCGGGGAGCTGTTTTTT. It codes for CASSLKTSGRANTGELFF.

This clonotype has just a few counts. A single base separates this from a much larger clone, so it may be a read error. The genes are TRBV5-1 and TRBJ1-1; D unclear. Germline values: CDR1 SGHRS, CDR2 YFSETQ. This CDR3 contains 12 residues. Trimming left V 4 bases short and J 5 bases short, with 9 bases between. The CDR3 coding sequence is TGCGCCAGCAGCCGACTCAAAACTGAAGCTTTCTTT. Translated, it gives CASSRLKTEAFF. Drawing the rest from reference TRBV5-1 and TRBJ1-1, the complete variable domain is KAGVTQTPRYLIKTRGQQVTLSCSPISGHRSVSWYQQTPGQGLQFLFEYFSETQRNKGNFPGRFSGRQFSNSRSEMNVSTLELGDSALYLCASSRLKTEAFFGQGTRLTVV.